This note documents a single T cell receptor beta chain sequence. The antigen is undetermined. The time point was: inflamed ileum from the surgical specimen. The data were taken from a study of T cell repertoires in ileal Crohn's disease. Across the study: About 36% were active smokers at surgery; median disease duration was around 8 years. M0 samples are biopsies from inflamed ileum in the resection specimen. Whole-study findings and limits: Mucosal expansions were suggested to be mainly CD8 T cells. Active smokers at surgery had more clonal expansions than non-smokers.

Germline CDR1 and CDR2: SGHAT and FQNNGV. V lost 1 base, J lost 4 bases, and 13 bases lay in between. CDR3 length: 15 amino acids. TCRdb keeps only in-frame clones here, not all; method: immunoSEQ multiplex PCR. This sample carries under 4,000 clones, 85% to 95% of them seen once, and the ten largest clones take approximately 2.7%. What was sequenced was ileal tissue. This TCR was recovered from an adult with Crohn's disease. V usage is TRBV11-2 and J usage is TRBJ1-1; D is uncertain. CDR3 sequence reads: CASSLVAEFSTEAFF. In DNA, the CDR3 is TGTGCCAGCAGCTTAGTTGCAGAATTTTCCACTGAAGCTTTCTTT.